The entry below gives a single TCR beta chain sequence along with its context. The age range of participants was about 18 to 90 years, with residence in some 25 US areas. Clinical history as reported by participants underpinned cohort assignment. Resolution of symptoms, clearance, or two negative PCRs was present in recovered Cohort 3 donors. The table came from immunoSEQ multiplex PCR; TCRdb's copy has only in-frame clones and leaves some out. The sample holds around 300,000 clones; roughly nine tenths are singletons and the top ten take under 3%. This sample is drawn from a study of blood T cell repertoires in COVID-19. Overall study context: T cells, B-cell-depleted T cells, or PBMCs supplied cDNA or gDNA.

CDR1 is MGHRA and CDR2 is YSYEKL in the germline V gene. The V segment lost 1 base and the J segment 4 bases; nucleotides outside the gene matches: 12. This CDR3 spans 19 amino acids. V usage is TRBV4-1 and J usage is TRBJ2-2; TRBD2 aligns across 10 bases. The origin of this receptor is a woman in her late teens or twenties who had recovered from COVID-19. Material: PBMCs or T cells enriched from blood (not recorded which). The CDR3 loop reads CASSQVPTASGGRTGELFF. In DNA, the CDR3 is TGCGCCAGCAGCCAAGTACCGACGGCTAGCGGGGGCCGCACCGGGGAGCTGTTTTTT.